Below, one T cell receptor (beta chain) is given with its context. Some clones are missing from TCRdb's copy, which holds only in-frame ones; the method was immunoSEQ multiplex PCR. This table holds roughly 140,000 clones, roughly 71% found once. The CDR3 length is 14 residues. Germline V CDR1 and CDR2: SEHNR, FQNEAQ (reference sequence). V was clipped by 5 bases and J by 7 bases; unmatched bases: 10. This record comes from a study of blood T cell repertoires in COVID-19. Whole-study context: Specimens from acute and convalescent COVID-19 originated in the United States, Italy and Spain. Sources were T cells, B-cell-depleted T cells, or PBMCs; the material itself was cDNA or gDNA.

The rearrangement links TRBV7-9 to TRBJ1-2, with 7 bases that match TRBD1. The origin of this receptor is a woman aged 80 or older with acute or convalescent COVID-19. Sequencing was carried out using peripheral blood. The DNA for the CDR3 is TGTGCCAGCAGCCACCAGGGGGAAGGGGCTGGCTACACCTTC. As protein: CASSHQGEGAGYTF.